This is a list of T cell receptor beta chains from one sample in a study of shared clonotypes between healthy human individuals. Sequencing was performed with immunoSEQ multiplex PCR; in TCRdb, only in-frame clones are kept and a portion is missing. The table includes around 1.9 million clones, 90% to 95% detected once. The sample consisted of naive CD8+ T cells from PBMCs. These receptors were obtained from a man aged 18 to 30 in good health. Some clones in this sample may be carry-over from other donors' samples. Each CDR3 is given with its conserved first and last residue. The D gene is left open where the match is weak. Where a row states a size, it is once, few, many or the class of an expanded clone; other rows omit it.

d_gene	v_gene	j_gene	abundance	CDR3aa	CDR3nt
NA	TRBV10-1	TRBJ2-1	NA	CASSELGIGYYNEQFF	TGCGCCAGCAGTGAGTTGGGAATAGGGTACTACAATGAGCAGTTCTTC
TRBD1	TRBV4-1	TRBJ1-2	NA	CASSHIGQDYYGYTF	TGCGCCAGCAGCCATATAGGACAGGACTACTATGGCTACACCTTC
NA	TRBV4-1	TRBJ1-2	few	CASSQGTAVYGYTF	TGCGCCAGCAGCCAAGGGACAGCGGTCTATGGCTACACCTTC
TRBD2	TRBV2	TRBJ2-7	NA	CASSEALRISSGADYEQYF	TGTGCCAGCAGTGAAGCGCTTCGTATCTCTAGCGGAGCGGACTACGAGCAGTACTTC
TRBD1	TRBV6-1	TRBJ2-7	NA	CASSEGTGGISYEQYF	TGTGCCAGCAGTGAAGGGACAGGGGGTATTTCCTACGAGCAGTACTTC
NA	TRBV2	TRBJ2-2	NA	CAGTSRIYTGELFF	TGTGCTGGAACTAGCCGGATATACACCGGGGAGCTGTTTTTT
TRBD2	TRBV7-8	TRBJ2-7	NA	CASRVAGVNSYEQYF	TGTGCCAGCAGGGTAGCGGGAGTGAACTCCTACGAGCAGTACTTC
NA	TRBV29-1	TRBJ2-2	once	CSVQSGELFF	TGCAGCGTTCAATCCGGGGAGCTGTTTTTT
NA	TRBV7-9	TRBJ2-7	NA	CASSLAEGDSYEQYF	TGTGCCAGCAGCTTAGCGGAGGGGGACTCCTACGAGCAGTACTTC
NA	TRBV30	TRBJ1-4	NA	CAWSRTSDTTNEKLFF	TGTGCCTGGAGTCGGACATCCGACACAACTAATGAAAAACTGTTTTTT
TRBD1	TRBV5-1	TRBJ2-7	NA	CASSLNSQGAYEQYF	TGCGCCAGCAGCTTGAATTCACAGGGGGCCTACGAGCAGTACTTC
NA	TRBV6-5	TRBJ2-7	NA	CASSSGFDHEQYF	TGTGCCAGCAGTTCCGGGTTCGACCACGAGCAGTACTTC
NA	TRBV7-9	TRBJ1-3	NA	CASSPVTGGMENTIYF	TGTGCCAGCAGCCCCGTCACGGGCGGAATGGAGAACACCATATATTTT
NA	TRBV15	TRBJ1-4	NA	CATLADNNEKLFF	TGTGCCACGCTCGCAGATAATAATGAAAAACTGTTTTTT
NA	TRBV25-1	TRBJ2-5	once	CASRARRGTVQETQYF	TGTGCCAGCAGGGCCCGGAGGGGGACGGTACAAGAGACCCAGTACTTC
NA	TRBV5-1	TRBJ2-7	NA	CASSFHLGGVDNEQYF	TGCGCCAGCAGCTTTCATTTAGGAGGGGTGGACAACGAGCAGTACTTC
TRBD2	TRBV4-3	TRBJ2-2	NA	CASSQDAAGGETGELFF	TGCGCCAGCAGCCAAGATGCTGCGGGAGGAGAGACCGGGGAGCTGTTTTTT
TRBD1	TRBV2	TRBJ2-7	once	CASSDPDRGHDEQYF	TGTGCCAGCAGCGACCCGGACAGGGGGCACGACGAGCAGTACTTC
NA	TRBV19	TRBJ2-7	NA	CASRPTTTSSYEQYF	TGTGCCAGTAGGCCGACAACCACCTCCTCCTACGAGCAGTACTTC
NA	TRBV7-3	TRBJ2-1	NA	CASSRRDSRWNEQFF	TGTGCCAGCAGCCGCAGGGACTCGCGGTGGAATGAGCAGTTCTTC
NA	TRBV6-4	TRBJ2-7	NA	CASSSAWEREQYF	TGTGCCAGCAGTTCAGCTTGGGAGAGGGAGCAGTACTTC
TRBD1	TRBV19	TRBJ2-2	NA	CASGRDSLPGELFF	TGTGCCAGTGGCCGGGACAGCCTACCCGGGGAGCTGTTTTTT
TRBD2	TRBV30	TRBJ2-7	NA	CAWSVGAGTYEQYF	TGTGCCTGGAGTGTAGGAGCGGGAACCTACGAGCAGTACTTC
TRBD2	TRBV13	TRBJ2-7	NA	CASRFSGAAYEQYF	TGTGCCAGCAGATTTAGCGGGGCTGCCTACGAGCAGTACTTC
NA	TRBV9	TRBJ2-3	NA	CASSVAGTPDRTDTQYF	TGTGCCAGCAGCGTGGCCGGGACCCCAGATCGCACAGATACGCAGTATTTT
TRBD2	TRBV7-3	TRBJ2-3	NA	CASSSSTRGGTDTQYF	TGTGCCAGCAGCTCCTCAACCCGGGGGGGCACAGATACGCAGTATTTT
TRBD1	TRBV6-6	TRBJ1-3	NA	CASSTPGQGSGNTIYF	TGTGCCAGCAGTACGCCGGGACAGGGCTCTGGAAACACCATATATTTT
NA	TRBV30	TRBJ1-1	NA	CAWGRTGTEAFF	TGTGCCTGGGGGCGAACCGGGACAGAAGCTTTCTTT
NA	TRBV28	TRBJ1-5	NA	CASSEGGTLAPQHF	TGTGCCAGCAGCGAAGGTGGCACTTTGGCGCCCCAGCATTTT
TRBD1	TRBV27	TRBJ1-1	NA	CASSLSPRGTEAFF	TGTGCCAGCAGTTTATCACCCAGGGGGACTGAAGCTTTCTTT
NA	TRBV6-5	TRBJ2-7	NA	CASSYSIGPAAYEQYF	TGTGCCAGCAGTTACTCGATAGGACCCGCGGCGTACGAGCAGTACTTC
NA	TRBV5-5	TRBJ1-5	NA	CASSWGPDSNQPQHF	TGTGCCAGCAGCTGGGGGCCCGACAGCAATCAGCCCCAGCATTTT
NA	TRBV7-9	TRBJ2-3	NA	CASSPSWTSTDTQYF	TGTGCCAGCAGCCCGTCCTGGACTAGCACAGATACGCAGTATTTT
TRBD2	TRBV5-1	TRBJ2-3	NA	CASSQGTSGGTDTQYF	TGCGCCAGCAGCCAAGGGACTAGCGGGGGCACAGATACGCAGTATTTT
TRBD2	TRBV10-3	TRBJ2-7	NA	CAISEGGLAGGGDEQYF	TGTGCCATCAGTGAGGGGGGACTAGCGGGAGGAGGAGACGAGCAGTACTTC
TRBD1	TRBV2	TRBJ1-4	few	CGMWDRGREKLFF	TGTGGCATGTGGGACAGGGGGCGTGAAAAACTGTTTTTT
NA	TRBV29-1	TRBJ1-2	NA	CSARGGAEGYTF	TGCAGCGCCCGGGGGGGCGCCGAGGGCTACACCTTC
NA	TRBV11-3	TRBJ2-7	NA	CASSRGDSYEQYF	TGTGCCAGCAGCCGGGGGGACAGCTACGAGCAGTACTTC
TRBD1	TRBV7-6	TRBJ1-1	NA	CASSPSQGADTEAFF	TGTGCCAGCAGCCCGAGCCAGGGGGCCGACACTGAAGCTTTCTTT
TRBD1	TRBV7-9	TRBJ2-7	NA	CASSASDRVHEQYF	TGTGCCAGCAGCGCCTCGGACAGGGTCCACGAGCAGTACTTC
TRBD2	TRBV25-1	TRBJ2-7	once	CASSIFSGGSYEQYF	TGTGCCAGCAGTATCTTTAGCGGGGGGAGCTACGAGCAGTACTTC
NA	TRBV9	TRBJ1-2	NA	CASSVRGFYGYTF	TGTGCCAGCAGCGTTCGAGGGTTCTATGGCTACACCTTC
NA	TRBV6-5	TRBJ2-2	NA	CASSRANTGELFF	TGTGCCAGTAGTCGGGCCAACACCGGGGAGCTGTTTTTT
NA	TRBV6-1	TRBJ2-1	once	CASRPGLPGHEQFF	TGTGCCAGCAGGCCGGGACTCCCGGGCCATGAGCAGTTCTTC
NA	TRBV5-1	TRBJ2-7	NA	CASTDGRDSYEQYF	TGCGCCAGCACCGATGGACGGGACTCCTACGAGCAGTACTTC
TRBD2	TRBV7-3	TRBJ2-7	NA	CASSLGAGLAYEQYF	TGTGCCAGCAGCTTAGGAGCGGGACTAGCCTACGAGCAGTACTTC
TRBD1	TRBV27	TRBJ2-5	NA	CASSWTGGEETQYF	TGTGCCAGCAGTTGGACAGGGGGTGAGGAGACCCAGTACTTC
TRBD1	TRBV29-1	TRBJ2-3	NA	CSVLGGYAQYF	TGCAGCGTTTTAGGGGGCTATGCGCAGTATTTT
NA	TRBV29-1	TRBJ2-1	once	CSVGVRGHEQFF	TGCAGCGTTGGGGTCAGGGGCCATGAGCAGTTCTTC
TRBD1	TRBV28	TRBJ1-3	once	CASGDRGLQNTIYF	TGTGCCAGCGGGGACAGGGGGCTGCAAAACACCATATATTTT
TRBD2	TRBV6-5	TRBJ2-7	NA	CASSQLAGAYEQYF	TGTGCCAGCAGCCAACTAGCGGGAGCTTACGAGCAGTACTTC
NA	TRBV19	TRBJ2-1	NA	CASSPFSYNEQFF	TGTGCCAGTAGCCCCTTCAGCTACAATGAGCAGTTCTTC
NA	TRBV28	TRBJ2-7	NA	CASSPLNGTTYEQYF	TGTGCCAGCAGTCCGCTTAACGGGACAACCTACGAGCAGTACTTC
TRBD2	TRBV9	TRBJ2-1	once	CASSSRLAPSYNEQFF	TGTGCCAGCAGCTCCCGACTAGCGCCTTCCTACAATGAGCAGTTCTTC
NA	TRBV7-9	TRBJ2-1	NA	CASTLGGAGNEQFF	TGTGCCAGCACCCTTGGAGGCGCGGGAAATGAGCAGTTCTTC
NA	TRBV9	TRBJ1-2	NA	CASTGSTVNYGYTF	TGTGCCAGCACCGGATCCACAGTTAACTATGGCTACACCTTC
NA	TRBV28	TRBJ2-5	NA	CASSGQTQETQYF	TGTGCCAGCAGCGGACAGACTCAAGAGACCCAGTACTTC
NA	TRBV7-9	TRBJ2-7	NA	CASSPHSSYEQYF	TGTGCCAGCAGCCCCCACTCTTCCTACGAGCAGTACTTC
TRBD1	TRBV5-1	TRBJ2-7	NA	CASSLSWGQGDEQYF	TGCGCCAGCAGCTTGTCCTGGGGACAGGGGGACGAGCAGTACTTC